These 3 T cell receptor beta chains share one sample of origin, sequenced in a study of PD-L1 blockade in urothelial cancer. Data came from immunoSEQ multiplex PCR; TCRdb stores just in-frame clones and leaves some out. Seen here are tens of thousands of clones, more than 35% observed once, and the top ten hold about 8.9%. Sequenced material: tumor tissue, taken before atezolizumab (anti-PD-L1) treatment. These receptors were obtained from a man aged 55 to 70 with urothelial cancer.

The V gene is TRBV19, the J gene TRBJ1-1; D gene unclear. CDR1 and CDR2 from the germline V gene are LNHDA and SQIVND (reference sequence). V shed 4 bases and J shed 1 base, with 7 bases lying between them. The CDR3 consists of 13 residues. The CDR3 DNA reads TGTGCCAGTAGTAAAGGCCAGAACACTGAAGCTTTCTTT. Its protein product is CASSKGQNTEAFF.

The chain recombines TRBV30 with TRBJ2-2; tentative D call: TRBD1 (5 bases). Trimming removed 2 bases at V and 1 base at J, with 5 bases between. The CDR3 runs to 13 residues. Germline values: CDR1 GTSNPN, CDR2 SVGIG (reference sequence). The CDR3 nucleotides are TGTGCCTGGAGTAGGGGGAACACCGGGGAGCTGTTTTTT. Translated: CAWSRGNTGELFF.

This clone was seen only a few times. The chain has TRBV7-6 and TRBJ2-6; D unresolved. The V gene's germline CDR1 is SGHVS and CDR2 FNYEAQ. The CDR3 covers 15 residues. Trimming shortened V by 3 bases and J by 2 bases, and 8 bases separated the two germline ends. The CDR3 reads CASSLAVTGANVLTF. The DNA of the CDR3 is TGTGCCAGCAGCTTGGCGGTGACTGGGGCCAACGTCCTGACTTTC.